The 12 T cell receptor beta chains below come from one sample, sequenced in a study of vaccination and CD4 T cells after COVID-19. Cultured CD4+ T cell DNA was sequenced using the Oncomine TCR Beta short-read assay. In TCRdb, the PCR reads were re-called with MiXCR into one record per CDR3 protein. This sample has more than 9,000 distinct CDR3 sequences; over 70% occur once, and the top ten carry approximately 11%. Treatment: approximately 9-day PBMC culture with coronavirus spike peptide pools or control peptides (ViraFEST assay). Which antigens these TCRs recognize remains unknown. Input material: CD4+ T cells from blood, cultured in vitro. These receptor sequences come from a human donor who had recovered from COVID-19.

The chain couples TRBV7-9 to TRBJ1-2; D gene unclear. Germline V CDR1 and CDR2: SEHNR, FQNEAQ (reference sequence). V was trimmed by 5 bases and J by 7 bases, leaving 20 bases between them. This CDR3 is built from 15 residues. CDR3 loop: CASSPRSGDRGGYTF. The CDR3 nucleotides read TGTGCCAGCAGCCCCCGATCGGGTGACCGTGGTGGCTACACCTTC.

This chain links TRBV2 with TRBJ1-1; maybe TRBD1 (5 bases). The V end was cut by 3 bases, the J end by 4 bases, with 12 bases between. Germline-derived CDR1 and CDR2 are SNHLY and FYNNEI. CDR3 length: 14 residues. The CDR3 spells CASSERGRITEAFF. In DNA form, the CDR3 reads TGTGCCAGCAGTGAGCGGGGGAGGATCACTGAAGCTTTCTTT. The full variable domain, in which reference TRBV2 and TRBJ1-1 provide the parts outside the CDR3, is EPEVTQTPSHQVTQMGQEVILRCVPISNHLYFYWYRQILGQKVEFLVSFYNNEISEKSEIFDDQFSVERPDGSNFTLKIRSTKLEDSAMYFCASSERGRITEAFFGQGTRLTVV.

In its sample, this clonotype was seen once. V and J are TRBV7-2 and TRBJ1-1, with D unresolved. This CDR3 is built from 14 residues. Trimming left V 3 bases short and J 4 bases short, with 12 bases between. CDR1 and CDR2 (germline): SGHTA, FQGNSA. CDR3 in amino acids: CASSFSRGGTEAFF. For the CDR3, the DNA is TGTGCCAGCAGCTTCTCCCGGGGAGGCACTGAAGCTTTCTTT.

The CDR3 is CASSLMNNQPQHF. In DNA, the CDR3 is TGTGCCAGCAGCTTAATGAATAATCAGCCCCAGCATTTT. J is TRBJ1-5 and V is TRBV7-2; no firm D call. Trimming stripped 2 bases from V and 4 bases from J, with 6 bases between. Germline assignment: CDR1 SGHTA and CDR2 FQGNSA. The CDR3 length is 13 residues.

This clonotype occurred a few times. The rearrangement links TRBV20-1 to TRBJ1-5, with 8 nucleotides matching TRBD1. The V gene's germline CDR1 is DFQATT and CDR2 SNEGSKA (reference sequence). The V gene end was trimmed by 0 bases and the J gene end by 9 bases; junction bases not matched to a gene: 13. The CDR3 covers 16 residues. DNA for the CDR3: TGCAGTGCTAGAGATCTTCCTCAGGGGGCGGCAGGGCCCCAGCATTTT. It is translated as CSARDLPQGAAGPQHF.

This clonotype was found a few times. CDR3 residues: CSARDQGQFNEKLFF. In DNA form, the CDR3 reads TGCAGTGCTAGAGATCAGGGGCAGTTTAACGAAAAACTGTTTTTT. The rearrangement links TRBV20-1 to TRBJ1-4; a possible D gene is TRBD1 (6 bases). The germline gives CDR1 DFQATT, CDR2 SNEGSKA (reference sequence). V was shortened by 0 bases and J by 8 bases, with 16 bases between the two germline ends. CDR3 length: 15 amino acids.

The rearrangement uses TRBV5-1 and TRBJ1-2; a weak D match, TRBD1 (5 bases). Germline CDR1 is SGHRS and CDR2 is YFSETQ. V was clipped by 3 bases and J by 2 bases, with 14 bases between them. The CDR3 spans 15 residues. The CDR3 reads CASSWLGQANYGYTF. CDR3 bases: TGCGCCAGCAGCTGGCTGGGGCAGGCCAACTATGGCTACACCTTC.

Notes on this clonotype: A far bigger clonotype differs at one base, so this is likely a read error. The chain uses TRBV30 and TRBJ1-2, with a tentative D call TRBD1 (6 bases). Trimming shortened V by 8 bases and J by 8 bases, and 21 bases separated the two germline ends. The CDR3 covers 13 residues. Germline V gives CDR1 GTSNPN, CDR2 SVGIG (reference sequence). CDR3 loop: CASSLGGADGYTF. CDR3 coding DNA: TGTGCCAGCAGCTTAGGGGGGGCAGACGGCTACACCTTC.

V usage is TRBV20-1 and J usage is TRBJ1-6; no reliable D call. Germline loops: CDR1 DFQATT, CDR2 SNEGSKA (reference sequence). V lost 2 bases to trimming and J lost 13 bases, with 21 bases between them. The CDR3 consists of 15 residues. This CDR3 reads CSARLQKGIIHPLHF. CDR3 sequence (DNA): TGCAGTGCTAGATTACAGAAAGGTATAATTCACCCCCTCCACTTT.

The J gene is TRBJ2-3, the V gene TRBV6-5; weak D call: TRBD2 (6 bases). V lost 0 bases to trimming and J lost 7 bases, with 14 bases between them. Germline V gene lookup returns CDR1 MNHEY and CDR2 SVGAGI. The length of the CDR3 is 15 residues. CDR3 DNA: TGTGCCAGCAGTTACTCACTGTCGGGACTTTATACGCAGTATTTT. This gives the protein CASSYSLSGLYTQYF.

The J gene is TRBJ1-2, the V gene TRBV6-1, with TRBD1 matching over 7 bases. The length of the CDR3 is 14 residues. Per germline, CDR1 MNHNS and CDR2 SASEGT. The junction had 10 bases not matched to a gene; V was cut back by 4 bases and J by 8 bases. This chain's CDR3 is CASSVGQGVGGYTF. DNA of the CDR3: TGTGCCAGCAGTGTAGGGCAGGGGGTAGGGGGCTACACCTTC.

This clonotype was observed a few times. V gene TRBV30 combines with J gene TRBJ1-5, with D maybe TRBD1 (6 bases). Germline loops: CDR1 GTSNPN, CDR2 SVGIG (reference sequence). V was cut by 0 bases and J by 4 bases, with 13 bases left in between. This CDR3 has 15 residues. The CDR3 coding sequence is TGTGCCTGGAGTGTAGGGGGGGGAATTAATCAGCCCCAGCATTTT. This gives the protein CAWSVGGGINQPQHF.